The present T cell receptor beta chain was sequenced within a study of T cell responses to AZD1222 COVID-19 vaccine. Trimming pared 10 bases from V and 0 bases from J, leaving 10 bases between. This CDR3 comprises 13 residues. The V gene's germline CDR1 is ENHRY and CDR2 SYGVKD. This clone appeared a single time. Antigen specificity is unknown. Profiling relied on immunoSEQ multiplex PCR, and the TCRdb table lists in-frame clones only, not all of them. The data show about 83,000 clones, 86% seen once. The study, taken as a whole, reports: Compared with day 0, the breadth and depth of the Spike-specific TCR repertoire rose significantly after two doses of AZD1222. Donors in the cohort were predominantly white British and more often female, and clonal diversity was possibly underestimated.

The sample was peripheral blood, taken on day 0 of AZD1222 vaccination. The chain recombines TRBV10-3 with TRBJ1-5; possible D gene TRBD1, 5 bases. This clonotype originated in an adult in good health. The CDR3 DNA sequence: TGTGCCACCAAGACAGATAGCAATCAGCCCCAGCATTTT. This translates into CATKTDSNQPQHF.